This paragraph reports one TCR beta chain. This specimen belongs to a study of T cells in localized non-small cell lung cancer. V shed 11 bases and J shed 6 bases, with 20 bases lying between them. The length of the CDR3 is 14 residues. From germline, CDR1 is MDHEN and CDR2 SYDVKM. Here immunoSEQ multiplex PCR was the method, and the copy in TCRdb shows in-frame clones only, minus some. The sample lists fewer than 25,000 clones; around nine tenths were seen once. The sequenced sample was PBMCs, obtained before any cancer treatment. This TCR was sampled from a man aged 40-75 years with stage II lung adenocarcinoma. This chain joins TRBV28 and TRBJ1-5, with a weak D call TRBD1 (6 bases). Written as DNA, the CDR3 is TGTGCCGCCGGACCGGGGGGCGAGGGTCAGCCCCAGCATTTT. Amino acid sequence: CAAGPGGEGQPQHF.